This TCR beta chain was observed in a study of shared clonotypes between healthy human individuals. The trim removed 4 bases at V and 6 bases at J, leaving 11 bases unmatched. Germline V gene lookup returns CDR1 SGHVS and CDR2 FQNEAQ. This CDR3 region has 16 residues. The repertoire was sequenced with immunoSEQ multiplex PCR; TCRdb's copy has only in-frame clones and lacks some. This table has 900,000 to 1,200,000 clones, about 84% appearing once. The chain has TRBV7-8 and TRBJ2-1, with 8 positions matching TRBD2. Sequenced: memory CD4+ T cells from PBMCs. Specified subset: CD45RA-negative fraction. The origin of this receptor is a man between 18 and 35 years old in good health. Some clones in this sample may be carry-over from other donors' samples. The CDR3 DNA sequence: TGTGCCAGCAGCTCGGGGGGGGACCCACGTTTCAATGAGCAGTTCTTC. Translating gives CASSSGGDPRFNEQFF.